One T cell receptor (beta chain) is described in this entry. Its cognate antigen is unknown. An end of the junction differs from the germline gene, which may be a read error. The sample carries other DNA sequences with the same CDR3. The assay was immunoSEQ multiplex PCR, and TCRdb's table has in-frame clones only and misses some. The data show 150,000 to 200,000 clones, 85% to 90% seen once. The data originate from a study of T cell responses to AZD1222 COVID-19 vaccine. Study-wide context: Second-dose timings of about 4 or about 12 weeks were pooled. Study-wide results and limits: Spike-specific TCR depth and breadth grew after two AZD1222 doses. Across spike, vaccine-associated CD4 TCRs were found, dominant at 160-218 and 743-854. Without day 14 samples, only post-peak T cell repertoires were studied.

Germline V gene lookup returns CDR1 MNHEY and CDR2 SVGEGT. This CDR3 contains 16 residues. The source was peripheral blood, collected on day 0 of AZD1222 vaccination. The chain recombines TRBV6-2 or TRBV6-3 with TRBJ2-7; no clear D. The receptor's source is an adult in good health. The CDR3 DNA is TGTGCCAGCAGCCCCATTAAGAGATTAAGCTCCTACGAACAGTACTTC. This encodes CASSPIKRLSSYEQYF.